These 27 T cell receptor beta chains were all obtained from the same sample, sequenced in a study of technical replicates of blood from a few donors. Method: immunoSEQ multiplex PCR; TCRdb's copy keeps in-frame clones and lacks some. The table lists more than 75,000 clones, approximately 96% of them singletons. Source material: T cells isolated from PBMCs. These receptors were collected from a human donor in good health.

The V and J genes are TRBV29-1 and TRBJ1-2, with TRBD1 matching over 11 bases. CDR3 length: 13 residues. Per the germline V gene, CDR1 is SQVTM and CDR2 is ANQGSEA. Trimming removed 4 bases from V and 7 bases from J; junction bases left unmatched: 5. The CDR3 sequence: CSVADRGRGGYTF. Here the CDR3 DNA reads TGCAGCGTTGCGGACAGGGGGCGAGGTGGCTACACCTTC.

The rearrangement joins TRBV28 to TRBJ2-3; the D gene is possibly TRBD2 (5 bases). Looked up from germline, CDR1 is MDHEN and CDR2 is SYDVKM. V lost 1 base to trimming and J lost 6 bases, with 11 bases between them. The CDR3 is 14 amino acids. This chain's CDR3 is CASSLLATGDTQYF. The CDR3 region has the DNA TGTGCCAGCAGTTTATTGGCCACGGGGGATACGCAGTATTTT.

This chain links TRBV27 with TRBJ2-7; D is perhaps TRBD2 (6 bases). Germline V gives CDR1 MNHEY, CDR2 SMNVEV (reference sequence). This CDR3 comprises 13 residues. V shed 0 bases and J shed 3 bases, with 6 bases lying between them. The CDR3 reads CASSLSTSYEQYF. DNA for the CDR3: TGTGCCAGCAGTTTATCGACTAGCTACGAGCAGTACTTC.

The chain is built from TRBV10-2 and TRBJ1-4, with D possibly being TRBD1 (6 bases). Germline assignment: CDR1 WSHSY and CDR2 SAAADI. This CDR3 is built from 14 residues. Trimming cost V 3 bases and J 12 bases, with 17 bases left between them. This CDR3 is CASSDGRGPGELFF. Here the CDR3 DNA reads TGCGCCAGCAGTGATGGCAGGGGCCCAGGGGAACTGTTTTTT.

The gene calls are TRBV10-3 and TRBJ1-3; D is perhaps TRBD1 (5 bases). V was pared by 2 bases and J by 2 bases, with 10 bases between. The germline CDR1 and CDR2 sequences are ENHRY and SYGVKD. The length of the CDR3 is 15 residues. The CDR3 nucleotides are TGTGCCATCAGTGAGGCCAGGGCCACTGGAAACACCATATATTTT. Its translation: CAISEARATGNTIYF.

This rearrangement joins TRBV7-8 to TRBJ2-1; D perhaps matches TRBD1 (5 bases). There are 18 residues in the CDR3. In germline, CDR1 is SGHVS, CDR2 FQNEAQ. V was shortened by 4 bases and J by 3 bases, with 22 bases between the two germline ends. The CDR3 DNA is TGTGCCAGCAGCTACCCCTTAGGGGCTAATCGTCTCTACAATGAGCAGTTCTTC. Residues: CASSYPLGANRLYNEQFF.

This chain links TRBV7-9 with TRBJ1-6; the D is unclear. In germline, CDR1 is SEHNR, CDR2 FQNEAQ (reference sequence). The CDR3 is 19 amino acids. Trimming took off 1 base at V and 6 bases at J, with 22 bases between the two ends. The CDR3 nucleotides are TGTGCCAGCAGCTTAGTCGGTAGAGGGCCGGAAACATTTAATTCACCCCTCCACTTT. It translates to CASSLVGRGPETFNSPLHF. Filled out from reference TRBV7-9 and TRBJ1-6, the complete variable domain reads DTGVSQNPRHKITKRGQNVTFRCDPISEHNRLYWYRQTLGQGPEFLTYFQNEAQLEKSRLLSDRFSAERPKGSFSTLEIQRTEQGDSAMYLCASSLVGRGPETFNSPLHFGNGTRLTVT.

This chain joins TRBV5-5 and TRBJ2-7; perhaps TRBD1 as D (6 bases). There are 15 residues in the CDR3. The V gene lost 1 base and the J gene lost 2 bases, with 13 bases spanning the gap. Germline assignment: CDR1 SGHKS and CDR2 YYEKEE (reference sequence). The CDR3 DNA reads TGTGCCAGCAGCTTGACAGGCTGGGGGCCCTACGAGCAGTACTTC. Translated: CASSLTGWGPYEQYF.

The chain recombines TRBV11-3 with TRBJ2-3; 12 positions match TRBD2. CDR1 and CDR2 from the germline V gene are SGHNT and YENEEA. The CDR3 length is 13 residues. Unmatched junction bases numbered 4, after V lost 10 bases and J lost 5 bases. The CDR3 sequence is CATGLAGKDTQYF. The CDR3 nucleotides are TGTGCCACCGGACTAGCGGGAAAAGATACGCAGTATTTT.

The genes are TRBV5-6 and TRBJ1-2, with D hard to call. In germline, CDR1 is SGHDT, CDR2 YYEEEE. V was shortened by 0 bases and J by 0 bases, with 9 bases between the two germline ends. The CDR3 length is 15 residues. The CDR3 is CASSLGLRTNYGYTF. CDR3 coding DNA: TGTGCCAGCAGCTTGGGACTTCGGACTAACTATGGCTACACCTTC.

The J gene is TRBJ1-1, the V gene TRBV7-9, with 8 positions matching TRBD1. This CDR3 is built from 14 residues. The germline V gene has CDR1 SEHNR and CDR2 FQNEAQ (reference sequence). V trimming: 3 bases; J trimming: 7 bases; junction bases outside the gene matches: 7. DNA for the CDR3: TGTGCCAGCAGCTTCGTTGACAGGGGTAATGAAGCTTTCTTT. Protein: CASSFVDRGNEAFF.

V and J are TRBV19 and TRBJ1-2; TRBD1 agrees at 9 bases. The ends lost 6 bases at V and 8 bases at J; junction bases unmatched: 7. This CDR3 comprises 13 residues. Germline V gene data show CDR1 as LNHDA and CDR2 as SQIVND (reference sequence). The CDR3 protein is CASSKGTGTGYTF. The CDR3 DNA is TGTGCCAGTAGCAAAGGGACAGGGACCGGCTACACCTTC.

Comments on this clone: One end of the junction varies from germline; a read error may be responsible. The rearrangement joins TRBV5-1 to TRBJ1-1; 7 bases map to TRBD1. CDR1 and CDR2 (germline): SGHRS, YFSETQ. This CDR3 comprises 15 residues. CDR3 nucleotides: TGCGCCAGCAACTTGGGGACAGTTATGAACACTGAAGCTTTCTTT. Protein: CASNLGTVMNTEAFF.

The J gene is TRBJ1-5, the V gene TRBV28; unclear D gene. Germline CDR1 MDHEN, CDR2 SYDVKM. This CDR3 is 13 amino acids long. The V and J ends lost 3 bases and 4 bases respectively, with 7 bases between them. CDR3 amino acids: CASSFSFNQPQHF. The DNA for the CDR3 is TGTGCCAGCAGTTTTTCCTTTAATCAGCCCCAGCATTTT.

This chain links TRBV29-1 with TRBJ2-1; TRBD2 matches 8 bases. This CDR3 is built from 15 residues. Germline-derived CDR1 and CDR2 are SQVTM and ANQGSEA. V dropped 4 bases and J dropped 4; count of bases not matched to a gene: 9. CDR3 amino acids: CSVGGPGGPYNEQFF. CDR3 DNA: TGCAGCGTTGGGGGTCCGGGAGGGCCTTACAATGAGCAGTTCTTC.

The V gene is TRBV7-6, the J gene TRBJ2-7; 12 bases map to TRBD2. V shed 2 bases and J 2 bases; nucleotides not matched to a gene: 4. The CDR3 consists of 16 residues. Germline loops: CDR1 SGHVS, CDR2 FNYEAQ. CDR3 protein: CASSLTLAGGTYEQYF. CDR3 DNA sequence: TGTGCCAGCAGCTTAACACTAGCGGGGGGAACCTACGAGCAGTACTTC. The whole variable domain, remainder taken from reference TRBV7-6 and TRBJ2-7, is GAGVSQSPRYKVTKRGQDVALRCDPISGHVSLYWYRQALGQGPEFLTYFNYEAQQDKSGLPNDRFSAERPEGSISTLTIQRTEQRDSAMYRCASSLTLAGGTYEQYFGPGTRLTVT.

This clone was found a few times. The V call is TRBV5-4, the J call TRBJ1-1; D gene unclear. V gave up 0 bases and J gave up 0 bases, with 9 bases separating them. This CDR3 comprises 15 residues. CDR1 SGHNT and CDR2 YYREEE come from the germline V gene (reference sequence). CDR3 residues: CASSLVSRMNTEAFF. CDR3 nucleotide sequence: TGTGCCAGCAGCTTGGTCTCCAGAATGAACACTGAAGCTTTCTTT. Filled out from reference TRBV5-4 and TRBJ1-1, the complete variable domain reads ETGVTQSPTHLIKTRGQQVTLRCSSQSGHNTVSWYQQALGQGPQFIFQYYREEENGRGNFPPRFSGLQFPNYSSELNVNALELDDSALYLCASSLVSRMNTEAFFGQGTRLTVV.

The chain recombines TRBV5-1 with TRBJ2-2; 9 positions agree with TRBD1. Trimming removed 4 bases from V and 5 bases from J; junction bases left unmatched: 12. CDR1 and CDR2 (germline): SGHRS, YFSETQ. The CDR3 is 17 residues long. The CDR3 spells CASSTTLGQGRTGELFF. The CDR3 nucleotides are TGCGCCAGCAGCACTACGTTGGGACAGGGAAGGACCGGGGAGCTGTTTTTT.

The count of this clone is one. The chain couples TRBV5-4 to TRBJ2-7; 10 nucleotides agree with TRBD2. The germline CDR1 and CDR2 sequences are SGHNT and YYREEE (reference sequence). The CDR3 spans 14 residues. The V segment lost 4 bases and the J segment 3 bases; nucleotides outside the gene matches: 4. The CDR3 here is CASSPGLASYEQYF. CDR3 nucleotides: TGTGCCAGCAGCCCGGGACTAGCGAGCTACGAGCAGTACTTC.

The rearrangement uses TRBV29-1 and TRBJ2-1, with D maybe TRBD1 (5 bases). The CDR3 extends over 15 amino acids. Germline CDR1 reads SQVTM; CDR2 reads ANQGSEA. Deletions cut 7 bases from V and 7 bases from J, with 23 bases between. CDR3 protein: CSAPHGQGFLNEQFF. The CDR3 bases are TGCAGCGCACCCCACGGACAAGGTTTTTTGAATGAGCAGTTCTTC.

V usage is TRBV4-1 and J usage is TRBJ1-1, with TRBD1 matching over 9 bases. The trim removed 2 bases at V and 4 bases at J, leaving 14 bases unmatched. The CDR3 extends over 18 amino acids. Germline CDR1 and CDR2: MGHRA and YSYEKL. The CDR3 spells CASSQPRLLGTGTTEAFF. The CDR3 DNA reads TGCGCCAGCAGCCAACCACGTCTCTTAGGGACAGGGACCACTGAAGCTTTCTTT.

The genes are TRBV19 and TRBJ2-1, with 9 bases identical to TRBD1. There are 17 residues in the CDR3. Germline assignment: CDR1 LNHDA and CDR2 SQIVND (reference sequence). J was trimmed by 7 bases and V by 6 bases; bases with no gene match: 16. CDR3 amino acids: CASSPTGGHSGGNEQFF. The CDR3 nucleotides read TGTGCCAGTAGCCCAACAGGGGGCCATTCTGGGGGGAATGAGCAGTTCTTC.

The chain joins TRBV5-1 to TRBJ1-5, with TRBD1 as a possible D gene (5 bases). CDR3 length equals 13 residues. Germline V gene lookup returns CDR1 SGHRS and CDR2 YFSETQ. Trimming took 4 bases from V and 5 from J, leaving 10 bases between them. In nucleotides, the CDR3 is TGCGCCAGCAGCCCACGGGGGGATCAGCCCCAGCATTTT. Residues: CASSPRGDQPQHF.

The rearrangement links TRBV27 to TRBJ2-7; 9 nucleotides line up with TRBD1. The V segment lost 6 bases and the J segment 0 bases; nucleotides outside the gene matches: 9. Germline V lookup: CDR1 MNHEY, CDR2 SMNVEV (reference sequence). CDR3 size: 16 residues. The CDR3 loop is CASSQRGTGFSYEQYF. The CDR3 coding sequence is TGTGCCAGCAGCCAGAGAGGGACAGGGTTCTCCTACGAGCAGTACTTC.

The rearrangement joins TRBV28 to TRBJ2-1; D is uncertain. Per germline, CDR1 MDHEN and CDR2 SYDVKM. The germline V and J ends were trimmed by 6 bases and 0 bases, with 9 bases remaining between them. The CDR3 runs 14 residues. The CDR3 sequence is CASRIQSSYNEQFF. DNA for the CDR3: TGTGCCAGCAGAATACAGAGCTCCTACAATGAGCAGTTCTTC.

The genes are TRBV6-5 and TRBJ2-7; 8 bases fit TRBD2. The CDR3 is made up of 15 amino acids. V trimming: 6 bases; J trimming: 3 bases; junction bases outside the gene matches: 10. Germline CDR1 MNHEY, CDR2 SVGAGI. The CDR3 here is CASSERGSLYYEQYF. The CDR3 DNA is TGTGCCAGCAGCGAGCGGGGGTCTTTGTACTACGAGCAGTACTTC.

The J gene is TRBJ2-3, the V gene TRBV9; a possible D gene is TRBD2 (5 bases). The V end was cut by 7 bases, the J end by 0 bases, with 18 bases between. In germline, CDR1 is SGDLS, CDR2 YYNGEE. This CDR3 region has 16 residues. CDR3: CASAEFAGSSTDTQYF. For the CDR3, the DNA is TGTGCCAGCGCAGAATTTGCGGGTTCTAGCACAGATACGCAGTATTTT.